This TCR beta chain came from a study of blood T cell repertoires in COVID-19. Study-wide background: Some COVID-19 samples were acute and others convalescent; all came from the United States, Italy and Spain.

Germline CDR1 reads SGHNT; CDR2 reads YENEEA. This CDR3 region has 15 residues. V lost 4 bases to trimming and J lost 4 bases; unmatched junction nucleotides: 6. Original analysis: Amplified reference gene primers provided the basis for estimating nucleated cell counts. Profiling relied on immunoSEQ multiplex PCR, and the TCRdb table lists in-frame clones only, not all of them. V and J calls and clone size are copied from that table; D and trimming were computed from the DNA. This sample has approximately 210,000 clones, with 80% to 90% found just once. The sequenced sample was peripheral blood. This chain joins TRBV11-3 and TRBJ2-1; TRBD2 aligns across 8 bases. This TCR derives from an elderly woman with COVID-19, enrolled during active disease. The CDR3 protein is CASSSLAGGYNEQFF. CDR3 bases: TGTGCCAGCAGCTCTCTGGCGGGGGGATACAATGAGCAGTTCTTC. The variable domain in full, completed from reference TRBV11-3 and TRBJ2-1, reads EAGVVQSPRYKIIEKKQPVAFWCNPISGHNTLYWYLQNLGQGPELLIRYENEEAVDDSQLPKDRFSAERLKGVDSTLKIQPAELGDSAVYLCASSSLAGGYNEQFFGPGTRLTVL.